This T cell receptor beta chain was recorded in a study of CD4 T cells in relation to SARS-CoV-2 and coronaviruses. Whole-study context: After 10 days of antigen culture, PBMC TCR beta CDR3s were sequenced. The restricting HLA molecule for shared crossreactive spike epitopes was mapped.

Repertoires were generated with immunoSEQ multiplex PCR, while TCRdb's copy carries only in-frame clones and drops some. This table holds some 45,000 clones, roughly 87% found once. As for this clone: Its antigen is undetermined.

Germline values: CDR1 SGHRS, CDR2 YFSETQ. V was clipped by 4 bases and J by 0 bases; unmatched bases: 6. This CDR3 has 15 residues. The rearrangement links TRBV5-1 to TRBJ2-7; 8 bases map to TRBD1. The sample comprised naive CD4+ T cells from PBMCs, cultured in vitro. The subset denotes: naive CD4+ T cells isolated by negative enrichment. This receptor was taken from an adult with COVID-19. CDR3 DNA: TGCGCCAGCAGCCCCAGACAGGGGAGCTCCTACGAGCAGTACTTC. This sequence encodes CASSPRQGSSYEQYF.